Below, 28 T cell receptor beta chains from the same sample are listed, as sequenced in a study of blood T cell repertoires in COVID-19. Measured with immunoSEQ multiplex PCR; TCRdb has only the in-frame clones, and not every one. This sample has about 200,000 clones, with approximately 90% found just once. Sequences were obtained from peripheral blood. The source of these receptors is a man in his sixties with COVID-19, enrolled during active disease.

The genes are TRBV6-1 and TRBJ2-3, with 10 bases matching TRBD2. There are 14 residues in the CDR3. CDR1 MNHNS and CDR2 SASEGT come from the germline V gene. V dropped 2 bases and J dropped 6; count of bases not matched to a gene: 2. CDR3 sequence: CASSESGGADTQYF. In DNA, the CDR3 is TGTGCCAGCAGTGAAAGCGGGGGGGCCGATACGCAGTATTTT.

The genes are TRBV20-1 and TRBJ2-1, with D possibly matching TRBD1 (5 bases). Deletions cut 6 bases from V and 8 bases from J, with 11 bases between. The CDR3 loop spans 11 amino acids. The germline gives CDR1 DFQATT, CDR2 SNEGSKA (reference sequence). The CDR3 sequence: CSATRAHEQFF. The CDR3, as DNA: TGCAGTGCGACCAGGGCTCATGAGCAGTTCTTC.

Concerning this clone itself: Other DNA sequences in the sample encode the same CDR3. This chain's CDR3 is CASSLRYEQYF. The CDR3 nucleotides are TGTGCCAGCAGTTTACGCTACGAGCAGTACTTC. This chain links TRBV28 with TRBJ2-7; D call uncertain. The CDR3 covers 11 residues. Germline V gene lookup returns CDR1 MDHEN and CDR2 SYDVKM. Trimming stripped 2 bases from V and 3 bases from J, with 2 bases between.

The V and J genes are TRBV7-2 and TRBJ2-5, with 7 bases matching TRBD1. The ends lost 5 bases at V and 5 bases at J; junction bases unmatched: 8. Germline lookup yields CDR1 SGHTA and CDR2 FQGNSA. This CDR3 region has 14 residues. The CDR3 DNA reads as TGTGCCAGCAGCCCTCAGGGGGTAGGCGAGACCCAGTACTTC. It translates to CASSPQGVGETQYF.

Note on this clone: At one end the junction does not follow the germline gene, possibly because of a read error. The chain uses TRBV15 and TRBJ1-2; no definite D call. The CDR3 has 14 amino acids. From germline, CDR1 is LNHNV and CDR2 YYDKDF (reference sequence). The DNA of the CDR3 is TGTGCCACCAGCAGAGTTGGATTTAACTATGGCCACACCTTC. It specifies CATSRVGFNYGHTF.

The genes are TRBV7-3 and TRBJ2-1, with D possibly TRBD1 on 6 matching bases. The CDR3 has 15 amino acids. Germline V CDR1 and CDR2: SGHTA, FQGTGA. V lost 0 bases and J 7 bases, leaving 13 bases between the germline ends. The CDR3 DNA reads TGTGCCAGCAGCTTAACCAGGGAAGGGGGAAATGAGCAGTTCTTC. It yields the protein CASSLTREGGNEQFF.

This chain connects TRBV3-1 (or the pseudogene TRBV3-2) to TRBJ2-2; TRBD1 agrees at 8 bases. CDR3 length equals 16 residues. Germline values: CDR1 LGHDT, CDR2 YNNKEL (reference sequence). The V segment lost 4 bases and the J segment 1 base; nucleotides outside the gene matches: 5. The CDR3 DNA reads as TGTGCCAGCAGCCGATCCGGGACAGGGAACACCGGGGAGCTGTTTTTT. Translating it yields CASSRSGTGNTGELFF.

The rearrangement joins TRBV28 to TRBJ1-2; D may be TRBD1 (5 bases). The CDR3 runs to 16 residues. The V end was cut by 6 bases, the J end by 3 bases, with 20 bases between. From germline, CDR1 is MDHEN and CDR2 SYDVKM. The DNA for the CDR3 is TGTGCCAGCAGGCGAAATCCCGGGCGGGGGTACTATGGCTACACCTTC. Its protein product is CASRRNPGRGYYGYTF.

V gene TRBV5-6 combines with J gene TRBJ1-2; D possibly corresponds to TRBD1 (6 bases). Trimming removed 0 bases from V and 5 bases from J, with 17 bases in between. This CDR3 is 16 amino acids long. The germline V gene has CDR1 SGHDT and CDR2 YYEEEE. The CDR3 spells CASSLAGQRDLYGYTF. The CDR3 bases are TGTGCCAGCAGCTTGGCCGGACAGCGGGATTTATATGGCTACACCTTC.

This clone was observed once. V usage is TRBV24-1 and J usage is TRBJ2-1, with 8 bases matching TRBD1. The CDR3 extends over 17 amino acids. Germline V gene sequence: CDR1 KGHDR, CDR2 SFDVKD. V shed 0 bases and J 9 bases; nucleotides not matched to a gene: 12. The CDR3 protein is CATSDLQPDRGRGEQFF. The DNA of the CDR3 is TGTGCCACCAGTGATTTGCAACCCGACAGGGGCCGGGGTGAGCAGTTCTTC.

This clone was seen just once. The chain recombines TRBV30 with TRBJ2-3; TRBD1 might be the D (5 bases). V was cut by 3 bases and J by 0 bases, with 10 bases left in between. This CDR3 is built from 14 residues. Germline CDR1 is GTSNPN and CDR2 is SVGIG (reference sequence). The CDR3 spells CAWRGAESTDTQYF. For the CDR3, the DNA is TGTGCCTGGAGAGGGGCCGAAAGCACAGATACGCAGTATTTT.

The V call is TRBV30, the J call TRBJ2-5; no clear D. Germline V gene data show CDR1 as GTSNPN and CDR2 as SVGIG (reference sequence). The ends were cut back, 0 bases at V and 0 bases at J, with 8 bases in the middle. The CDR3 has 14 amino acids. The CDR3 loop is CAWSVTGYQETQYF. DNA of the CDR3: TGTGCCTGGAGTGTAACGGGTTACCAAGAGACCCAGTACTTC.

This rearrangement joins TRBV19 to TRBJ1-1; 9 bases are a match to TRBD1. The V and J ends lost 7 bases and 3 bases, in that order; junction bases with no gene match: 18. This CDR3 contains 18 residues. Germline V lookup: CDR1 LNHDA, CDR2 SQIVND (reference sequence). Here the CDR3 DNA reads TGTGCCAGTACCCGCGACAGGGGGGACTTCAAGGAGTACACTGAAGCTTTCTTT. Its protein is CASTRDRGDFKEYTEAFF.

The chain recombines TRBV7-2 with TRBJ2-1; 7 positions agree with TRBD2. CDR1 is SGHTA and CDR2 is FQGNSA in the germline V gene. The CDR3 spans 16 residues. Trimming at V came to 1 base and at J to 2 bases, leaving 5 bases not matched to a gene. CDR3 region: CASSLVSGGTYNEQFF. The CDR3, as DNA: TGTGCCAGCAGCTTAGTATCCGGGGGGACCTACAATGAGCAGTTCTTC.

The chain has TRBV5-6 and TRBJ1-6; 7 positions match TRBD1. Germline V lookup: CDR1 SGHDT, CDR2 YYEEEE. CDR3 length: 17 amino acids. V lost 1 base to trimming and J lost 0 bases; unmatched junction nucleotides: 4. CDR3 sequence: CASSLRQGGSYNSPLHF. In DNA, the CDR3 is TGTGCCAGCAGCTTGAGACAGGGAGGCTCCTATAATTCACCCCTCCACTTT.

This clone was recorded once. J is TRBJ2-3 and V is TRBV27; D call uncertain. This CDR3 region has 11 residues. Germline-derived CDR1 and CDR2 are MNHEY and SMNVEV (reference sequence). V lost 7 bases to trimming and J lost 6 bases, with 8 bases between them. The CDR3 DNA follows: TGTGCCAGCACCCCCGGGGATACGCAGTATTTT. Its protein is CASTPGDTQYF.

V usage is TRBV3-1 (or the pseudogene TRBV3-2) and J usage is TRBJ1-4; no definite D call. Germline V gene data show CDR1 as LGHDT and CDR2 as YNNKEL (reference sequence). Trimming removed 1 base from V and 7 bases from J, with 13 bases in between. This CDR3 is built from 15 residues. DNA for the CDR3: TGTGCCAGCAGCCAAGGAGCCCTGAGGAGTGAAAAACTGTTTTTT. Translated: CASSQGALRSEKLFF.

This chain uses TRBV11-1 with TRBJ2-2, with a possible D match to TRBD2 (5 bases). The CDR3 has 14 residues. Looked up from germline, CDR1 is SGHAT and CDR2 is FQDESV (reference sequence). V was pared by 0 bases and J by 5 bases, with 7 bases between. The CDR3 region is CASSLARGTGELFF. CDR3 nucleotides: TGTGCCAGCAGCTTAGCGCGCGGGACCGGGGAGCTGTTTTTT.

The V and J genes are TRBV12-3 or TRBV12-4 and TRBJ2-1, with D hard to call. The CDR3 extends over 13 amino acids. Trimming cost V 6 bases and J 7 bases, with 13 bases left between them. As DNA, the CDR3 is TGTGCCAGCAGGCCTAGTCGGTGGAATGAGCAGTTCTTC. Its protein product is CASRPSRWNEQFF.

The CDR3 sequence: CASSSTGTEFYGYTF. DNA of the CDR3: TGTGCCAGCAGTTCAACCGGGACAGAGTTTTATGGCTACACCTTC. The rearrangement links TRBV28 to TRBJ1-2, with TRBD1 identical over 7 bases. Trimming at V came to 4 bases and at J to 5 bases, leaving 10 bases not matched to a gene. The CDR3 is 15 residues long. Looked up from germline, CDR1 is MDHEN and CDR2 is SYDVKM.

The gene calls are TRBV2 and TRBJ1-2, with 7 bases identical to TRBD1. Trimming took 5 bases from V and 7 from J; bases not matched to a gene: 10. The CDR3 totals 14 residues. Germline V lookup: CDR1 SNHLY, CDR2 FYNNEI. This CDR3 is CASSINRGEVGYTF. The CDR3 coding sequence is TGTGCCAGCAGTATAAACAGGGGTGAGGTTGGCTACACCTTC.

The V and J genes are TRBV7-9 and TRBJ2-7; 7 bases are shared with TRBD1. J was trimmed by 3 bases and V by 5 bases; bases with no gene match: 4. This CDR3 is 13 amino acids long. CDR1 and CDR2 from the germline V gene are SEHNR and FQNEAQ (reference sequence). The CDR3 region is CASSRGTDYEQYF. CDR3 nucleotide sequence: TGTGCCAGCAGCCGTGGGACAGACTACGAGCAGTACTTC.

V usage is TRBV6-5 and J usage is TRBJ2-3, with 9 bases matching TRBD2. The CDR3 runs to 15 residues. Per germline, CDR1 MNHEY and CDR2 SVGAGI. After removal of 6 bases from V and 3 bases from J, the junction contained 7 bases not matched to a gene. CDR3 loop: CASRGLAGFTDTQYF. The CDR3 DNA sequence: TGTGCCAGCAGGGGGCTAGCGGGGTTTACAGATACGCAGTATTTT.

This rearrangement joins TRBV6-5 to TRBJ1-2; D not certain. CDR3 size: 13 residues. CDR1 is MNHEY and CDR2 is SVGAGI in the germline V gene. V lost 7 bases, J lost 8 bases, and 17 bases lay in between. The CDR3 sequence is CASTDGEPLGYTF. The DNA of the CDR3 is TGTGCCAGCACGGACGGGGAACCTCTGGGCTACACCTTC.

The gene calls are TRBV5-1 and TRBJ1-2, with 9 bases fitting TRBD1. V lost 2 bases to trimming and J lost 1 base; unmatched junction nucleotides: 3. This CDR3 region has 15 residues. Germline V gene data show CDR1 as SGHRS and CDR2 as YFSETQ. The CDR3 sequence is CASSFTGGSNYGYTF. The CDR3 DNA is TGCGCCAGCAGCTTCACAGGGGGCAGTAACTATGGCTACACCTTC.

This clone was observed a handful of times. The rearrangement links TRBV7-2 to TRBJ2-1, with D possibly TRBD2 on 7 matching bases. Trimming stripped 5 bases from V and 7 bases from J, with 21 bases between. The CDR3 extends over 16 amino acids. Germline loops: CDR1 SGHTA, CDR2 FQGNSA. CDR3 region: CASSPLLGGGRNEQFF. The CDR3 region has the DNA TGTGCCAGCAGCCCCCTTCTTGGGGGGGGCCGGAATGAGCAGTTCTTC.

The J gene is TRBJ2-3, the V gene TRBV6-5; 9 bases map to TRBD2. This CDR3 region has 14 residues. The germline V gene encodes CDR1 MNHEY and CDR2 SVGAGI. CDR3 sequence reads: CATTGGGAVDTQYF. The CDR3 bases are TGTGCGACTACAGGCGGGGGGGCCGTGGATACGCAGTATTTT.

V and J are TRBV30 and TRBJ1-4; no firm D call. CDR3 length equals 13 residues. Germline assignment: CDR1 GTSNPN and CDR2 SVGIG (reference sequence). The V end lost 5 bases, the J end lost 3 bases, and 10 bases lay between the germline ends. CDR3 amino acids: CAWGPLSNEKLFF. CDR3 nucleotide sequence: TGTGCCTGGGGACCTTTGTCTAATGAAAAACTGTTTTTT.